This T cell receptor (beta chain) comes out of a study of cytomegalovirus exposure and HLA in healthy donors (dated by TCRdb to 2015 to 2018). Regarding the complete study: According to an earlier analysis of several hundred of the donors, about 170 million T cells yielded 95 million to 140 million unique TCR beta sequences and 276 Gb of sequence data. All discovery cohort repertoires had been generated using a single sequencing platform. An early release that covered approximately 600 HLA-typed donors contained approximately 300 gigabases of sequencing data and some 87 million unique TCR sequences. Class I and class II HLA loci were covered by the typing at four-digit resolution. Donor age, sex, ethnicity and CMV serostatus were compiled together with the repertoire data. To study patterns of TCR occurrence, a later analysis re-analyzed previously published TCR beta repertoires from 666 donors and added high-resolution HLA genotyping. Among 350 to 400 genotyped donors of the cohort, an average of approximately 240,000 unique TCR beta nucleotide sequences were sequenced per donor, roughly 18% of them non-productive. In a later genetic analysis, genome-wide SNP genotypes for about three fifths of the 666 donors were used, and that subset was treated as a discovery cohort. The study aimed to test whether signatures of past pathogen exposure could be identified by cataloging public T cell receptors. The study profiled the T cell repertoires of 666 subjects by immunosequencing and related them to cytomegalovirus serostatus. The study combined high-throughput TCR immunosequencing, statistical association of individual TCRs with disease status, and machine learning to predict cytomegalovirus infection status. Of the 300 to 500 genotyped donors, less than 85% were placed in the genetic ancestry cluster associated with self-reported Caucasian donors. Typing coverage varied by locus: about 620-630 donors for A, B, C, DRB1 and DQB1; roughly 510 for DQA1; around 610 for DPA1; under 490 for DPB1. Along with the approximately 620-subject first cohort, a separate validation cohort of 120 different subjects was used. In an earlier analysis of roughly 540 of the donors, high-throughput TCR beta sequencing was used to judge whether each TCR beta V gene segment behaved as functional or pseudogenic. A few DR-DQ haplotypes were treated as single units for association and clustering because of strong linkage in the cohort. In the later analysis, no new phenotypic data were used to find candidate immune exposures; instead, reliance was placed on TCR beta sequences and their occurrence across donors. Results the study describes overall, beyond this receptor: Because HLA typing was missing for some donors at each locus, association tests included only the typed subset. When HLA alleles, especially DR and DQ, strongly co-occurred, TCR associations were difficult to assign to individual alleles. Because counts were too low, approximately 18 rarely observed V segments, including chromosome 9 orphons, were excluded from the earlier analysis of around 640 of the donors. Several of the top co-occurrence clusters appeared to be linked to parvovirus B19, influenza, CMV and Epstein-Barr virus, according to a later analysis. The cohort was sequenced for TCR beta chains only, and without alpha or paired-chain data the features that could be detected were limited. A later analysis associated 17,000 or so TCR beta sequences with specific HLA alleles at a false discovery rate of 0.05. According to a later genetic analysis, donors in an Asian-associated ancestry cluster had fewer N-insertions in productive TCRs than the approximately 700-donor mean. Linkage disequilibrium might explain the correlated functional status among segregating V segments, but an unknown experimental factor could not be ruled out. In vitro tests confirmed that a few of the cytomegalovirus-associated TCR beta chains recognize cytomegalovirus antigens. Immune exposure information for the cohort was limited to CMV serostatus. V-gene and J-gene trimming of TCR beta chains was associated with a missense DCLRE1C variant in a later genetic analysis, and the association was replicated in an independent cohort. The classifier was reported to diagnose cytomegalovirus status with high specificity and sensitivity in both the original and validation cohorts. While some public TCRs were present in many individuals, most TCR sequences turned up only very rarely across donors. Some IMGT-functional V segments, including TRBV6-2 and TRBV6-3, could not be distinguished by the 87-base-pair reads and were therefore excluded. Compared with equally common non-associated chains, HLA-associated TCR beta chains in a later analysis were more clonally expanded and had lower generation probabilities. A later analysis found that TCR association rates varied across HLA loci, with DRB1 alleles showing the most associated TCRs and HLA-C alleles the fewest. In the study, around 160 TCR beta chains were listed as associated with cytomegalovirus. The sequencing pipeline was judged likely to have produced a cluster of highly shared sequence variants as a technical artifact. Broadly in line with IMGT annotations, most TCR beta V segments showed up in productive rearrangements about 90% or about 30% of the time in an earlier analysis of several hundred of the donors. Presence/absence analyses assumed roughly uniform sequencing depth across donors, an assumption that may not hold. Most CMV-associated TCR beta chains appeared to be HLA-restricted in a later analysis, and the HLA associations seemed to be driven largely by CMV exposure. It was suggested by the authors that the approach could potentially be generalized to other disease states and immunological phenotypes. A further reported finding was that TCR beta sequences accurately predicted the HLA-A and HLA-B alleles for most subjects in the first cohort.

Libraries were constructed by the immunoSEQ multiplex PCR assay. A mixture of 60 forward primers for TCR Vbeta segments and 13 reverse primers for TCR Jbeta segments was used in the multiplex PCR. A multiplex PCR assay on genomic DNA amplified the CDR3 region of rearranged TCR beta genes. The Illumina HiSeq System was used to sequence the amplified TCR beta libraries as 87-base-pair reads. The published analysis was carried out like this. In a later analysis, tens of millions of unique TCR beta chains were counted across the approximately 640 repertoires, and roughly 10 million of these chains were shared by at least two donors. Raw reads were error-corrected and collapsed into unique sequences with a nearest-neighbor algorithm that merged closely related sequences to remove PCR and sequencing errors. To assign V, D and J gene segments, CDR3 sequences were aligned to IMGT reference sequences. Each retained sequence needed at least a six-nucleotide match to both a V gene segment and a J gene segment. Rearrangements were called productive when the CDR3 lacked stop codons and stayed in frame with V and J; all others were non-productive. Following IMGT convention, CDR3 was defined as the stretch from the second conserved V-encoded cysteine up to the conserved J-encoded phenylalanine. The earlier analysis of 587 of the donors excluded any sequence lacking an unambiguous match to a single V gene segment. An earlier analysis of 587 of the donors called V segments functional above 56.7% productive rearrangements and segregating when the between-donor standard deviation exceeded 5%. A statistical classification framework was built for diagnosing cytomegalovirus status from the catalog of TCR beta chain sequences. In a later analysis, V and J genes were assigned by comparing TCR nucleotide sequences against IMGT/GENE-DB human TR gene sequences. A later analysis assigned CDR3 sequences and most-parsimonious VDJ recombination scenarios with the TCRdist pipeline. In a later analysis, each TCR beta chain was defined by its CDR3 amino acid sequence together with its V-gene family, and reads without a unique V-gene family were excluded. To address suspected cross-contamination and a sequencing artifact, a later analysis removed several hundred highly shared, low-generation-probability nucleotide sequences. In a later analysis, a clonal expansion index was calculated for each public chain from normalized within-repertoire ranks of inferred template counts. In a later analysis, generation probabilities were computed with a VDJ recombination model fitted to out-of-frame rearrangements, and the resulting probabilities were checked against IGoR. In a later analysis, hypergeometric tests were used to score TCR-TCR, TCR-HLA and TCR-CMV co-occurrence, with a repertoire-size bias correction applied to TCR pairs. False discovery rates were estimated in a later analysis by permuting HLA or CMV assignments 20 times. In a later analysis, co-occurring TCRs were grouped with DBSCAN, and TCRdist sequence similarity was added when clustering was performed within HLA-allele-positive subsets. Repertoires with fewer than 30,000 or more than 120,000 public chains, plus five repertoires with anomalous nucleotide sharing, were excluded from co-occurrence clustering. Not all clones reach the TCRdb copy of this immuneACCESS table, which keeps in-frame sequences only. Checked studies attribute under half of the gap to unresolved V genes and leave the rest unexplained. V and J calls and clone size are those listed in that table; D and trimming were worked out from the DNA. The sample data list 180,000 or so clones, and over 75% of these were observed just once. Around a tenth of the sample rests with the top ten.

The CDR3 measures 16 amino acids from cysteine to phenylalanine. Kept here is only the CDR3 DNA, which spans 48 bases and is read in frame from base 1. The germline V gene sets CDR1 to MNHEY and CDR2 to SVGAGI. V gives up 2 bases and J gives up 3 bases, and the segment between their germline ends measures 11 bases. The cohort was made up of approximately 670 healthy bone marrow donors. At the time of sampling, every cohort member was nominally healthy, though immune exposures that went unrecorded were likely present. The donor tested CMV seropositive and was one of the 289 seropositive cohort members. Each donor provided a peripheral blood sample, and peripheral blood mononuclear cells were used for TCR beta sequencing. The Qiagen DNeasy Blood Extraction Kit was used to extract genomic DNA from the blood cell samples. Note on this clone: Its antigen is unknown. No clone much larger than this one lies a single base away; base qualities are absent.

The V and J genes are TRBV6-5 and TRBJ1-6; the D gene cannot be resolved reliably. The sequencing sample was made of PBMCs. The receptor was isolated from a man between 18 and 35 years old in good health and CMV-seropositive. The sequenced DNA: TGTGCCAGCAGTTACGCCGGTAACCGCTATAATTCACCCCTCCACTTT. It encodes CASSYAGNRYNSPLHF.